The 20 T cell receptor beta chains given below trace back to one sample, sequenced in a study of cytomegalovirus exposure and HLA in healthy donors. The PCR made use of 60 Vbeta and 13 Jbeta primers. Generated by immunoSEQ multiplex PCR, the TCRdb table keeps only in-frame clones and is missing some. The sample includes about 170,000 clones, about 80% of them seen just once. The material sequenced was PBMCs. The receptors come from a man aged 30 to 45 in good health and CMV-seropositive.

The CDR3 nucleotides are TGTGCCAGCAGTTACTGGTCAGGGGATTCCAACACTGAAGCTTTCTTT. Its protein is CASSYWSGDSNTEAFF. The chain uses TRBV6-5 and TRBJ1-1; possibly TRBD1 for D (6 bases). Germline-derived CDR1 and CDR2 are MNHEY and SVGAGI. V gave up 1 base and J gave up 2 bases, with 14 bases separating them. This CDR3 comprises 16 residues.

The chain carries TRBV28 and TRBJ2-7; possibly TRBD1 for D (5 bases). Trimming pared 4 bases from V and 5 bases from J, leaving 24 bases between. The CDR3 spans 17 residues. CDR1 is MDHEN and CDR2 is SYDVKM in the germline V gene. The CDR3 spells CASSSERQGASGDEQYF. The CDR3 DNA reads as TGTGCCAGCAGTTCCGAAAGACAAGGGGCTAGTGGGGACGAGCAGTACTTC. The entire variable domain, with the rest obtained from reference TRBV28 and TRBJ2-7, is as follows: DVKVTQSSRYLVKRTGEKVFLECVQDMDHENMFWYRQDPGLGLRLIYFSYDVKMKEKGDIPEGYSVSREKKERFSLILESASTNQTSMYLCASSSERQGASGDEQYFGPGTRLTVT.

The V call is TRBV5-8, the J call TRBJ1-5, with 12 bases aligning to TRBD1. Germline CDR1 and CDR2: SGHTS and YDEGEE. The CDR3 is made up of 17 amino acids. V shed 0 bases, J shed 1 base, and the junction held 2 bases outside the gene matches. CDR3 sequence reads: CASSLEGQGASNQPQHF. CDR3 nucleotides: TGTGCCAGCAGCTTGGAGGGACAGGGGGCAAGCAATCAGCCCCAGCATTTT. Looking up the rest from reference TRBV5-8 and TRBJ1-5 gives the full variable domain: EAGVTQSPTHLIKTRGQQATLRCSPISGHTSVYWYQQALGLGLQFLLWYDEGEERNRGNFPPRFSGRQFPNYSSELNVNALELEDSALYLCASSLEGQGASNQPQHFGDGTRLSIL.

The chain joins TRBV18 to TRBJ2-7; tentatively, D is TRBD1 (5 bases). V was trimmed by 2 bases and J by 3 bases, leaving 8 bases between them. Per germline, CDR1 KGHSH and CDR2 LQKENI. There are 13 residues in the CDR3. The CDR3 loop reads CASSPGQNYEQYF. The CDR3 DNA follows: TGTGCCAGCTCACCAGGACAAAACTACGAGCAGTACTTC.

In its sample, this clone was seen a few times. The rearrangement links TRBV6-1 to TRBJ1-3, with TRBD1 matching 8 bases. V lost 9 bases, J lost 8 bases, and 3 bases stayed unmatched. Germline assignment: CDR1 MNHNS and CDR2 SASEGT. The CDR3 covers 11 residues. CDR3 coding DNA: TGTGCCAGACAGGGGGTGGACACCATATATTTT. This codes for CARQGVDTIYF.

The chain is built from TRBV6-5 and TRBJ2-1, with TRBD2 matching over 7 bases. Germline CDR1 and CDR2: MNHEY and SVGAGI. The CDR3 length is 15 residues. Trimming cost V 6 bases and J 3 bases; bases outside gene matches: 8. The CDR3 loop reads CASSHILASYNEQFF. The CDR3 nucleotides read TGTGCCAGCAGCCACATACTAGCGAGCTACAATGAGCAGTTCTTC.

The chain has TRBV7-6 and TRBJ1-4, with TRBD1 matching over 9 bases. The length of the CDR3 is 13 residues. Germline-derived CDR1 and CDR2 are SGHVS and FNYEAQ. With V trimmed by 5 bases and J by 7 bases, 2 bases remained unmatched. The CDR3 DNA reads TGTGCCAGCAGCCACAGGGGGCCTGAAAAACTGTTTTTT. Translating it yields CASSHRGPEKLFF.

The gene calls are TRBV19 and TRBJ1-2; 7 nucleotides match TRBD1. There are 15 residues in the CDR3. Trimming took 5 bases from V and 3 from J; bases not matched to a gene: 9. The germline V gene encodes CDR1 LNHDA and CDR2 SQIVND (reference sequence). Here the CDR3 DNA reads TGTGCCAGTAGTTCGGGACAGCGAGGGGACTATGGCTACACCTTC. This encodes CASSSGQRGDYGYTF.

CDR3 bases: TGTGCCAGCAGGGAGGCTCGGCAGTACTTC. Protein product: CASREARQYF. The chain employs TRBV2 and TRBJ2-5; D is possibly TRBD2 (5 bases). The CDR3 consists of 10 residues. Trimming cost V 6 bases and J 11 bases, with 10 bases left between them. The germline V gene has CDR1 SNHLY and CDR2 FYNNEI.

The rearrangement links TRBV11-3 to TRBJ2-5, with a weak D call TRBD2 (6 bases). V gave up 1 base and J gave up 1 base, with 7 bases separating them. There are 14 residues in the CDR3. Germline V gene sequence: CDR1 SGHNT, CDR2 YENEEA. The CDR3 region is CASSLGRGQETQYF. CDR3 nucleotide sequence: TGTGCCAGCAGCTTAGGGCGGGGCCAAGAGACCCAGTACTTC.

The rearrangement joins TRBV7-9 to TRBJ1-2; possibly TRBD1 for D (5 bases). This CDR3 is built from 13 residues. V was cut by 4 bases and J by 3 bases, with 9 bases left in between. CDR1 and CDR2 from the germline V gene are SEHNR and FQNEAQ (reference sequence). CDR3 residues: CASSSGQYYGYTF. The CDR3 DNA reads as TGTGCCAGCAGCTCAGGACAATACTATGGCTACACCTTC. Full variable domain (outside the CDR3, taken from reference TRBV7-9 and TRBJ1-2): DTGVSQNPRHKITKRGQNVTFRCDPISEHNRLYWYRQTLGQGPEFLTYFQNEAQLEKSRLLSDRFSAERPKGSFSTLEIQRTEQGDSAMYLCASSSGQYYGYTFGSGTRLTVV.

The chain has TRBV19 and TRBJ2-6, with TRBD2 matching 7 bases. This CDR3 is 17 amino acids long. Germline CDR1 and CDR2: LNHDA and SQIVND (reference sequence). Unmatched junction bases numbered 7, after V lost 5 bases and J lost 0 bases. The CDR3 loop is CASSVQGGDSGANVLTF. The DNA of the CDR3 is TGTGCCAGTAGTGTGCAGGGAGGGGACTCTGGGGCCAACGTCCTGACTTTC.

This clone showed up just a few times. The chain has TRBV7-9 and TRBJ2-3, with TRBD1 matching over 8 bases. CDR1 and CDR2 (germline): SEHNR, FQNEAQ (reference sequence). CDR3 size: 15 residues. V lost 5 bases, J lost 2 bases, and 6 bases stayed unmatched. The CDR3 reads CASSIRQGYTDTQYF. The CDR3 DNA follows: TGTGCCAGCAGCATCCGACAGGGGTACACAGATACGCAGTATTTT.

The CDR3 spells CASSPPDSYRNNEQFF. The CDR3 DNA is TGTGCCAGCTCACCACCCGACAGTTACCGAAACAATGAGCAGTTCTTC. The V and J genes are TRBV18 and TRBJ2-1, with D possibly TRBD1 on 5 matching bases. Per the germline V gene, CDR1 is KGHSH and CDR2 is LQKENI. The CDR3 sequence is 16 residues long. V lost 0 bases and J lost 5, with 14 bases in between.

The V gene is TRBV27, the J gene TRBJ2-1; 11 bases agree with TRBD1. The CDR3 loop spans 16 amino acids. V shed 2 bases, J shed 6 bases, and the junction held 6 bases outside the gene matches. The germline V gene encodes CDR1 MNHEY and CDR2 SMNVEV (reference sequence). In DNA, the CDR3 is TGTGCCAGCAGTTTAACAGGGGACAGGGGGGGCAATGAGCAGTTCTTC. Translated, it gives CASSLTGDRGGNEQFF.

The chain links TRBV2 to TRBJ2-7, with a tentative D call TRBD2 (5 bases). Germline V gene lookup returns CDR1 SNHLY and CDR2 FYNNEI. Deletions cut 6 bases from V and 3 bases from J, with 6 bases between. CDR3 length equals 11 residues. CDR3 bases: TGTGCCAGCAGGGAGGTCTACGAGCAGTACTTC. It translates to CASREVYEQYF.

The chain is built from TRBV16 and TRBJ2-1; 11 bases fit TRBD1. CDR1 and CDR2 (germline): KGHSY, FQNENV. The CDR3 spans 23 residues. The V and J ends lost 3 bases and 0 bases, in that order; junction bases with no gene match: 22. The CDR3, as DNA: TGTGCCAGCAGCCACCAGCGGGGACAGGGGGTGGGGACTACCCCCCGCTCCTACAATGAGCAGTTCTTC. The encoded protein is CASSHQRGQGVGTTPRSYNEQFF.

The chain employs TRBV6-1 and TRBJ1-4; perhaps TRBD1 as D (6 bases). Trimming took off 1 base at V and 5 bases at J, with 14 bases between the two ends. Germline CDR1 and CDR2: MNHNS and SASEGT. The CDR3 runs 16 residues. For the CDR3, the DNA is TGTGCCAGCAGTGAAGGATGGGGGCTCGGAAATGAAAAACTGTTTTTT. Its protein is CASSEGWGLGNEKLFF.

The chain joins TRBV6-1 to TRBJ1-2; D perhaps matches TRBD1 (6 bases). CDR1 and CDR2 (germline): MNHNS, SASEGT. This CDR3 has 15 amino acids. V was shortened by 2 bases and J by 8 bases, with 18 bases between the two germline ends. The CDR3 sequence is CASSETAGASVGYTF. The CDR3, as DNA: TGTGCCAGCAGTGAAACGGCAGGGGCCTCGGTAGGCTACACCTTC.

The gene calls are TRBV9 and TRBJ2-5, with 7 bases identical to TRBD2. Trimming took 4 bases from V and 0 from J; bases not matched to a gene: 6. CDR1 and CDR2 (germline): SGDLS, YYNGEE. The CDR3 has 15 residues. The CDR3 sequence: CASSIQGGYQETQYF. The CDR3 DNA follows: TGTGCCAGCAGCATTCAGGGAGGGTACCAAGAGACCCAGTACTTC.